The entry below gives a single T cell receptor beta chain sequence along with its context. In the same sample, other DNA sequences code for this CDR3. The data are from a study of human versus mouse CDR3 diversity and MHC coevolution. Germline values: CDR1 SQVTM, CDR2 ANQGSEA. This CDR3 is built from 12 residues. V was shortened by 4 bases and J by 7 bases, with 11 bases between the two germline ends. Clones were sequenced by immunoSEQ multiplex PCR, and TCRdb holds only the in-frame ones, with some missing. The table records 75,000 to 90,000 clones, around 93% of them present only once. The sequencing sample was made of naive CD4+ T cells from blood. Subset noted: CD45RO-negative CD62L-positive naive CD4 T cells. The TCR was taken from a person between 25 and 70 years old in good health. The V and J genes are TRBV29-1 and TRBJ1-5; maybe TRBD1 (6 bases). DNA for the CDR3: TGCAGCGTTGGGGAAACAGGGCAGCCCCAGCATTTT. It encodes CSVGETGQPQHF.